This T cell receptor beta chain was obtained from a study of brain metastases from non-small cell lung cancer. The CDR3 has 14 amino acids. Germline V gives CDR1 MNHEY, CDR2 SVGAGI. Trimming took off 0 bases at V and 6 bases at J, with 8 bases between the two ends. Profiled with immunoSEQ multiplex PCR; TCRdb holds only in-frame clones, not every one. This table holds about 2,200 clones, approximately 84% found once. This receptor was taken from a donor at least 40 years old with non-small cell lung cancer. V and J are TRBV6-5 and TRBJ1-4; D may be TRBD1 (6 bases). The sequenced sample was tumor-adjacent normal tissue. The CDR3 reads CASSYSRGDEKLFF. The CDR3 DNA is TGTGCCAGCAGTTACTCGAGGGGGGATGAAAAACTGTTTTTT.